The subject of this entry is one T cell receptor beta chain. Its antigen is not known. The data belong to a study of cytomegalovirus exposure and HLA in healthy donors. Study-level information: Counted in an early data release were approximately 85 million unique TCRs from HLA-typed donors.

V dropped 7 bases and J dropped 2 bases, with 8 bases sitting between them. Germline V gene lookup returns CDR1 LNHDA and CDR2 SQIVND (reference sequence). The CDR3 contains 12 residues. The PCR employed 60 Vbeta primers together with 13 Jbeta primers. Profiling relied on immunoSEQ multiplex PCR, and the TCRdb table lists in-frame clones only, not all of them. The sample lists roughly 290,000 clones; approximately 90% were seen once. Study-level findings and limits: According to reports, the classifier identified cytomegalovirus status with high specificity and sensitivity. Earlier analysis found most TCR beta V segments productive about 87% or about 30% of the time.

V is TRBV19 and J is TRBJ1-1; D may be TRBD1 (6 bases). This receptor was taken from a young woman in good health and CMV-seronegative. Sample: PBMCs. Here the CDR3 DNA reads TGTGCCAGTAAACAGGGTAACACTGAAGCTTTCTTT. Its translation: CASKQGNTEAFF.